Each of the 8 T cell receptor beta chains below was sequenced from the same sample in a study of neurological immune-mediated disorders (dated by TCRdb to about 2019). The receptor library was made with 5' RACE. Sequenced on an Illumina HiSeq 2500. TCRdb reprocessing: public reads trimmed at Q25 with fastp, clones called with MiXCR, in-frame beta chains kept. Identical CDR3 proteins give one entry, which carries the most common genes and DNA. The sample table contains about 52,000 distinct CDR3 sequences; only one count was recorded for roughly 3.8% of them. 5.5% to 7.5% of the sample rests with the top ten. The sample taken for sequencing was PBMCs. Source of these receptors: a man aged 60 to 75 with multiple sclerosis.

This clonotype has a count of ten or more. An end of the junction does not agree with germline; a read error may underlie this. The J gene is TRBJ2-4, the V gene TRBV15; 12 positions match TRBD2. The germline CDR1 and CDR2 sequences are LNHNV and YYDKDF (reference sequence). The CDR3 consists of 14 residues. The CDR3 loop is CATSTRTSGAPLCF. The DNA for the CDR3 is TGTGCCACCAGCACTAGGACTAGCGGGGCCCCGTTGTGCTTC.

Ten or more counts support this clonotype. The chain has TRBV20-1 and TRBJ2-7, with D possibly being TRBD2 (6 bases). The germline V gene has CDR1 DFQATT and CDR2 SNEGSKA (reference sequence). V lost 6 bases, J lost 6 bases, and 18 bases lay in between. The CDR3 consists of 13 residues. CDR3 nucleotides: TGCAGTGCCTCCGGGGGAGGCCTCACCGAGCAGTACTTC. Translation gives CSASGGGLTEQYF.

In its sample, this clonotype was seen many times. The chain has TRBV20-1 and TRBJ2-3; D may be TRBD2 (6 bases). V was clipped by 1 base and J by 5 bases, with 10 bases between them. CDR1 is DFQATT and CDR2 is SNEGSKA in the germline V gene (reference sequence). The CDR3 is 13 residues long. The CDR3 region has the DNA TGCAGTGCTAGAGTGGGAGGAGTAGATACGCAGTATTTT. It yields the protein CSARVGGVDTQYF.

This clonotype was detected ten times or more. This chain uses TRBV20-1 with TRBJ1-2, with 9 positions matching TRBD1. The CDR3 extends over 13 amino acids. In germline, CDR1 is DFQATT, CDR2 SNEGSKA (reference sequence). J gave up 5 bases and V 5 bases, and 6 bases lay outside the gene matches. For the CDR3, the DNA is TGCAGTGCTTCTACAGGGGGCGGGTATGGCTACACCTTC. Its translation is CSASTGGGYGYTF.

J is TRBJ1-5 and V is TRBV5-5, with 10 bases fitting TRBD1. The germline V gene has CDR1 SGHKS and CDR2 YYEKEE (reference sequence). The V segment lost 8 bases and the J segment 4 bases; nucleotides outside the gene matches: 9. The CDR3 runs to 15 residues. The CDR3 loop is CARRPGTGVNQPQHF. The DNA of the CDR3 is TGTGCCAGAAGGCCGGGGACAGGGGTTAATCAGCCCCAGCATTTT.

In its sample, this clonotype was seen many times. The CDR3 region is CASSLEGAGANVLTF. The CDR3 nucleotides read TGCGCCAGCAGCTTGGAGGGCGCTGGGGCCAACGTCCTGACTTTC. V and J are TRBV5-1 and TRBJ2-6; D is uncertain. The CDR3 extends over 15 amino acids. Looked up from germline, CDR1 is SGHRS and CDR2 is YFSETQ. V shed 0 bases and J shed 2 bases, with 6 bases lying between them.

In this sample, this clonotype turned up many times. J is TRBJ2-1 and V is TRBV5-1; TRBD2 matches at 10 bases. Per germline, CDR1 SGHRS and CDR2 YFSETQ. V shed 1 base and J 5 bases; nucleotides not matched to a gene: 3. This CDR3 is built from 15 residues. CDR3 sequence (DNA): TGCGCCAGCAGCTTGACTAGCGGGGTTGACAATGAGCAGTTCTTC. Translated, it gives CASSLTSGVDNEQFF.

The table lists this clonotype with many counts. The rearrangement uses TRBV27 and TRBJ2-7, with D maybe TRBD1 (6 bases). Germline V lookup: CDR1 MNHEY, CDR2 SMNVEV (reference sequence). This CDR3 is built from 13 residues. Trimming removed 5 bases at V and 6 bases at J, with 14 bases between. In nucleotides, the CDR3 is TGTGCCAGCAGTCCCCCCGACAGGATCGAGCAGTACTTC. Protein product: CASSPPDRIEQYF.